The 26 T cell receptor beta chains below all came from one sample that was sequenced in a study of OX40 agonist ivuxolimab in advanced cancers. Data came from immunoSEQ multiplex PCR; TCRdb stores just in-frame clones and leaves some out. The sample shows approximately 6,000 clones, about four fifths of them seen only once. Sequenced here: CD4+ or CD8+ T cells sorted from blood, sampled in a trial of the OX40 agonist ivuxolimab. The source is an adult with an advanced solid tumor such as melanoma, head and neck, liver or kidney cancer.

V is TRBV4-1 and J is TRBJ2-1; D unclear. This CDR3 region has 16 residues. The ends were cut back, 0 bases at V and 0 bases at J, with 9 bases in the middle. Germline V CDR1 and CDR2: MGHRA, YSYEKL. The CDR3, as DNA: TGCGCCAGCAGCCAAGAGAAACACCTCTCCTACAATGAGCAGTTCTTC. It yields the protein CASSQEKHLSYNEQFF.

The CDR3 protein is CASSFGGFGQPQHF. The DNA of the CDR3 is TGCGCCAGCAGCTTTGGGGGTTTCGGTCAGCCCCAGCATTTT. The J gene is TRBJ1-5, the V gene TRBV5-1, with a tentative D call TRBD1 (5 bases). Looked up from germline, CDR1 is SGHRS and CDR2 is YFSETQ. The germline V and J ends were trimmed by 2 bases and 6 bases, with 12 bases remaining between them. The CDR3 is 14 amino acids.

V gene TRBV14 combines with J gene TRBJ2-1; 9 bases align to TRBD1. Germline V gives CDR1 SGHDN, CDR2 FVKESK. V was pared by 6 bases and J by 2 bases, with 23 bases of the junction left unmatched. The CDR3 has 21 amino acids. In DNA, the CDR3 is TGTGCCAGCAGTCCCAAGAGCCGGACAGGGGAAGGTTTAATCCCCTACAATGAGCAGTTCTTC. It encodes CASSPKSRTGEGLIPYNEQFF. Full variable domain (outside the CDR3, taken from reference TRBV14 and TRBJ2-1): EAGVTQFPSHSVIEKGQTVTLRCDPISGHDNLYWYRRVMGKEIKFLLHFVKESKQDESGMPNNRFLAERTGGTYSTLKVQPAELEDSGVYFCASSPKSRTGEGLIPYNEQFFGPGTRLTVL.

The chain employs TRBV7-9 and TRBJ2-1; D perhaps matches TRBD2 (6 bases). Germline CDR1 SEHNR, CDR2 FQNEAQ (reference sequence). The V and J ends lost 0 bases and 4 bases respectively, with 10 bases between them. The length of the CDR3 is 15 residues. The CDR3 loop reads CASSLAGGLYNEQFF. The CDR3 nucleotides are TGTGCCAGCAGCTTAGCGGGGGGACTTTACAATGAGCAGTTCTTC.

The chain recombines TRBV29-1 with TRBJ1-1, with a tentative D call TRBD1 (5 bases). Trimming took off 3 bases at V and 1 base at J, with 9 bases between the two ends. The CDR3 runs 13 residues. Germline CDR1 is SQVTM and CDR2 is ANQGSEA. CDR3 amino acids: CSVEPTGNTEAFF. CDR3 sequence (DNA): TGCAGCGTTGAGCCTACAGGGAACACTGAAGCTTTCTTT.

The chain recombines TRBV7-9 with TRBJ1-2; D is uncertain. CDR3 size: 16 residues. The germline gives CDR1 SEHNR, CDR2 FQNEAQ (reference sequence). V lost 5 bases to trimming and J lost 4 bases, with 20 bases between them. The CDR3 reads CASSPLLGSLTYGYTF. For the CDR3, the DNA is TGTGCCAGCAGCCCCTTGCTGGGTTCCTTAACCTATGGCTACACCTTC.

The chain has TRBV4-1 and TRBJ2-7; TRBD2 agrees at 7 bases. V gave up 0 bases and J gave up 0 bases; unmatched junction bases: 8. The CDR3 has 17 residues. Germline values: CDR1 MGHRA, CDR2 YSYEKL. This chain's CDR3 is CASSQDEAGVSSYEQYF. The CDR3 nucleotides read TGCGCCAGCAGCCAAGATGAGGCGGGGGTGAGCTCCTACGAGCAGTACTTC.

This clone was detected only once. V gene TRBV19 combines with J gene TRBJ1-4, with 8 bases matching TRBD1. V trimming: 4 bases; J trimming: 5 bases; junction bases outside the gene matches: 6. The germline V gene encodes CDR1 LNHDA and CDR2 SQIVND (reference sequence). The CDR3 sequence is 15 residues long. CDR3 coding DNA: TGTGCCAGTAGTAAAGAACAGGGGGGGAATGAAAAACTGTTTTTT. This encodes CASSKEQGGNEKLFF.

There are a few counts of this clone. The chain combines TRBV4-1 with TRBJ1-2; D gene ambiguous. Trimming stripped 0 bases from V and 4 bases from J, with 6 bases between. The CDR3 totals 13 residues. Germline loops: CDR1 MGHRA, CDR2 YSYEKL. The CDR3 reads CASSQDRGYGYTF. The CDR3 DNA sequence: TGCGCCAGCAGCCAAGATCGCGGCTATGGCTACACCTTC.

By proportion, this clone is large. The chain couples TRBV4-1 to TRBJ1-5; D gene ambiguous. The V end was cut by 8 bases, the J end by 0 bases, with 14 bases between. The CDR3 contains 15 residues. Germline lookup yields CDR1 MGHRA and CDR2 YSYEKL. CDR3 sequence (DNA): TGCGCCAGCGCCAGGCAGCCGAATAGCAATCAGCCCCAGCATTTT. Translating gives CASARQPNSNQPQHF.

This chain connects TRBV5-6 to TRBJ2-1; the D is unclear. The V and J ends lost 0 bases and 6 bases respectively, with 4 bases between them. The CDR3 length is 12 residues. The germline V gene has CDR1 SGHDT and CDR2 YYEEEE. The DNA of the CDR3 is TGTGCCAGCAGCTTGGGAGTCAATGAGCAGTTCTTC. Translation gives CASSLGVNEQFF.

V gene TRBV4-1 combines with J gene TRBJ1-2; D call uncertain. V shed 0 bases and J shed 4 bases, with 12 bases lying between them. Per germline, CDR1 MGHRA and CDR2 YSYEKL. The CDR3 spans 15 residues. DNA of the CDR3: TGCGCCAGCAGCCAAGATGCGGGCAGTACCTATGGCTACACCTTC. Translation gives CASSQDAGSTYGYTF.

This chain uses TRBV28 with TRBJ2-2, with a weak D call TRBD2 (6 bases). CDR1 is MDHEN, CDR2 SYDVKM, per germline. Deletions cut 4 bases from V and 4 bases from J, with 10 bases between. This CDR3 comprises 14 residues. CDR3 region: CASSSRGGTGELFF. The CDR3 coding sequence is TGTGCCAGCAGTTCGAGGGGAGGCACCGGGGAGCTGTTTTTT.

This chain joins TRBV7-6 and TRBJ2-7; 8 positions match TRBD2. The CDR3 contains 14 residues. Trimming cost V 8 bases and J 5 bases; bases outside gene matches: 11. In germline, CDR1 is SGHVS, CDR2 FNYEAQ. The CDR3, as DNA: TGTGCCAGCGCTTACGGGAGGGGTAGGCACGAGCAGTACTTC. As protein: CASAYGRGRHEQYF.

V gene TRBV6-4 combines with J gene TRBJ1-1; TRBD1 might be the D (5 bases). The CDR3 is 15 amino acids. The germline CDR1 and CDR2 sequences are MRHNA and SNTAGT. V was cut by 6 bases and J by 4 bases, with 18 bases left in between. CDR3 sequence: CASREQAWMGTEAFF. The CDR3 nucleotides are TGTGCCAGCAGAGAACAGGCCTGGATGGGCACTGAAGCTTTCTTT.

The chain links TRBV29-1 to TRBJ1-5; TRBD1 matches at 7 bases. Trimming at V came to 4 bases and at J to 3 bases, leaving 3 bases not matched to a gene. The germline CDR1 and CDR2 sequences are SQVTM and ANQGSEA. The length of the CDR3 is 13 residues. CDR3 bases: TGCAGCGTTGGGGGACAGTACAATCAGCCCCAGCATTTT. Translating gives CSVGGQYNQPQHF.

The chain joins TRBV7-9 to TRBJ2-1; possibly TRBD1 for D (6 bases). Trimming cost V 4 bases and J 5 bases, with 21 bases left between them. Germline CDR1 reads SEHNR; CDR2 reads FQNEAQ (reference sequence). The CDR3 is made up of 17 amino acids. Here the CDR3 reads CASSSGAGVGANNEQFF. The CDR3 DNA is TGTGCCAGCAGCTCCGGCGCAGGGGTCGGGGCCAACAATGAGCAGTTCTTC.

The rearrangement links TRBV27 to TRBJ2-7; unclear D gene. Germline CDR1 is MNHEY and CDR2 is SMNVEV (reference sequence). The CDR3 contains 12 residues. The V end lost 5 bases, the J end lost 5 bases, and 10 bases lay between the germline ends. DNA for the CDR3: TGTGCCAGCAGTCACTCCATGGACGAGCAGTACTTC. Its protein is CASSHSMDEQYF.

DNA of the CDR3: TGTGCCAGCAGTTACTCAAAGGGGGGGACTGAAGCTTTCTTT. This encodes CASSYSKGGTEAFF. The chain uses TRBV6-5 and TRBJ1-1; a possible D gene is TRBD1 (6 bases). The CDR3 length is 14 residues. V gave up 0 bases and J gave up 5 bases, with 10 bases separating them. The V gene's germline CDR1 is MNHEY and CDR2 SVGAGI.

The rearrangement links TRBV7-9 to TRBJ2-7; D uncertain. This CDR3 contains 14 residues. V lost 6 bases, J lost 4 bases, and 16 bases lay in between. The V gene's germline CDR1 is SEHNR and CDR2 FQNEAQ (reference sequence). CDR3 coding DNA: TGTGCCAGCAGTCCCCCTCGCAGCTCTTACGAGCAGTACTTC. Amino acid sequence: CASSPPRSSYEQYF.

CDR3 bases: TGCGCCAGCAGCCTACGGACTAGCGGGGGGTACGAGCAGTACTTC. Translating it yields CASSLRTSGGYEQYF. The chain joins TRBV4-1 to TRBJ2-7; 14 nucleotides match TRBD2. J was trimmed by 4 bases and V by 4 bases; bases with no gene match: 3. The length of the CDR3 is 15 residues. Germline CDR1 and CDR2: MGHRA and YSYEKL.

In its sample, this clone ranks as large. The chain recombines TRBV7-9 with TRBJ2-4; the match to TRBD2 covers 8 bases. Germline CDR1 SEHNR, CDR2 FQNEAQ (reference sequence). The trim removed 6 bases at V and 3 bases at J, leaving 10 bases unmatched. The CDR3 runs to 16 residues. Here the CDR3 reads CASRPTSGAGKNIQYF. The CDR3 DNA sequence: TGTGCCAGCAGACCAACTAGCGGAGCCGGCAAAAACATTCAGTACTTC.

The chain recombines TRBV28 with TRBJ2-2; D is possibly TRBD1 or TRBD2 (5 bases each). Germline V CDR1 and CDR2: MDHEN, SYDVKM. V lost 5 bases and J 5 bases, leaving 15 bases between the germline ends. This CDR3 spans 15 amino acids. CDR3 sequence reads: CASSLLGTSTGELFF. The CDR3, as DNA: TGTGCCAGCAGTCTTTTGGGGACCTCAACCGGGGAGCTGTTTTTT.

The chain joins TRBV29-1 to TRBJ1-1; tentatively, D is TRBD1 (5 bases). The V and J ends lost 7 bases and 7 bases respectively, with 16 bases between them. The CDR3 length is 12 residues. Germline V gene data show CDR1 as SQVTM and CDR2 as ANQGSEA. In DNA form, the CDR3 reads TGCAGCGCCTGCGAGCAGGGCCTTGAAGCTTTCTTT. Protein sequence: CSACEQGLEAFF.

This clone was observed a single time. This rearrangement joins TRBV4-1 to TRBJ2-7; possibly TRBD1 for D (7 bases). The CDR3 loop spans 15 amino acids. Germline V gene sequence: CDR1 MGHRA, CDR2 YSYEKL. The V and J ends lost 3 bases and 0 bases respectively, with 12 bases between them. The DNA for the CDR3 is TGCGCCAGCAGCCACGGCCAGGGGGGCTCCTACGAGCAGTACTTC. Translating it yields CASSHGQGGSYEQYF.

This clone was found a few times. The chain is built from TRBV4-1 and TRBJ2-3; weak D call: TRBD1 (6 bases). The V end lost 0 bases, the J end lost 3 bases, and 16 bases lay between the germline ends. This CDR3 is 17 amino acids long. Germline V gene data show CDR1 as MGHRA and CDR2 as YSYEKL. CDR3 loop: CASSQDRGGWGTDTQYF. The CDR3 region has the DNA TGCGCCAGCAGCCAAGATCGTGGGGGCTGGGGTACAGATACGCAGTATTTT.